A single T cell receptor (beta chain) is shown here with its context. MiXCR was run by TCRdb on the RT-PCR reads, yielding one entry per CDR3 protein. The data hold about 160,000 distinct CDR3 sequences, with roughly 30% observed a single time. The entry originates in a study of patients and donors after allogeneic stem cell transplantation. The CDR3 consists of 13 residues. Trimming cost V 5 bases and J 4 bases; bases outside gene matches: 1. Germline CDR1 is GTSNPN and CDR2 is SVGIG (reference sequence). This clonotype was sampled from a human donor who was either an allogeneic HSCT recipient or a stem cell or donor lymphocyte infusion donor (not recorded which). It is not recorded whose cells these are; they may come from a transplant donor. What was sequenced was blood, either unsorted or a sorted T cell fraction (not recorded which). The chain recombines TRBV30 with TRBJ2-3, with 12 positions matching TRBD2. The CDR3 DNA follows: TGTGCCTGGGGACTAGCGGGGTCAGATACGCAGTATTTT. Translated, it gives CAWGLAGSDTQYF.